This T cell receptor (beta chain) derives from a study of T cell changes during pregnancy in multiple sclerosis. This clone was seen a single time. Profiled with immunoSEQ multiplex PCR; TCRdb holds only in-frame clones, not every one. The table has roughly 53,000 clones, approximately 92% seen once. Deletions cut 6 bases from V and 5 bases from J, with 8 bases between. The CDR3 extends over 11 amino acids. Germline values: CDR1 MNHEY, CDR2 SVGAGI. This chain links TRBV6-5 with TRBJ2-7; tentatively, D is TRBD1 (6 bases). The clonotype was recovered from a female donor with multiple sclerosis, enrolled in a pregnancy study. The sequences come from CD4+ T cells from peripheral blood mononuclear cells, collected in the third trimester of pregnancy. The CDR3 spells CASRQGHEQYF. CDR3 coding DNA: TGTGCCAGCAGACAGGGCCACGAGCAGTACTTC.